Listed here are 20 T cell receptor beta chains from one sample, sequenced in a study of cytomegalovirus exposure and HLA in healthy donors. Data came from immunoSEQ multiplex PCR; TCRdb stores just in-frame clones and leaves some out. Of 200,000 to 300,000 clones listed, less than 95% were seen once; the top ten hold just over 3%. The sample comprised PBMCs. These receptors originate from a woman in her thirties in good health and CMV-seronegative.

The rearrangement uses TRBV28 and TRBJ2-1; 7 nucleotides align to TRBD2. V gave up 3 bases and J gave up 6 bases; unmatched junction bases: 32. Per germline, CDR1 MDHEN and CDR2 SYDVKM. This CDR3 has 23 amino acids. This CDR3 is CASSLQGGLGSGLVWSLVNEQFF. Here the CDR3 DNA reads TGTGCCAGCAGTTTGCAGGGAGGGCTGGGATCGGGCCTAGTGTGGTCGCTTGTCAATGAGCAGTTCTTC. Filled out from reference TRBV28 and TRBJ2-1, the complete variable domain reads DVKVTQSSRYLVKRTGEKVFLECVQDMDHENMFWYRQDPGLGLRLIYFSYDVKMKEKGDIPEGYSVSREKKERFSLILESASTNQTSMYLCASSLQGGLGSGLVWSLVNEQFFGPGTRLTVL.

The rearrangement uses TRBV5-5 and TRBJ2-7, with TRBD1 identical over 8 bases. CDR3 size: 14 residues. Germline V CDR1 and CDR2: SGHKS, YYEKEE (reference sequence). V was pared by 2 bases and J by 2 bases, with 3 bases of the junction left unmatched. The CDR3 DNA is TGTGCCAGCAGCTTCGGACAGGGCCCCTACGAGCAGTACTTC. This encodes CASSFGQGPYEQYF. Supplemented by reference TRBV5-5 and TRBJ2-7, the full variable domain reads DAGVTQSPTHLIKTRGQQVTLRCSPISGHKSVSWYQQVLGQGPQFIFQYYEKEERGRGNFPDRFSARQFPNYSSELNVNALLLGDSALYLCASSFGQGPYEQYFGPGTRLTVT.

The J gene is TRBJ2-2, the V gene TRBV6-5; TRBD2 matches at 10 bases. The trim removed 7 bases at V and 7 bases at J, leaving 6 bases unmatched. Germline V gene data show CDR1 as MNHEY and CDR2 as SVGAGI. This CDR3 region has 14 residues. In nucleotides, the CDR3 is TGTGCCAGCATGCCTAGCGGGAGCATCGGGGAGCTGTTTTTT. It codes for CASMPSGSIGELFF.

The rearrangement uses TRBV7-6 and TRBJ2-5, with a tentative D call TRBD1 (6 bases). The germline V gene encodes CDR1 SGHVS and CDR2 FNYEAQ. V lost 5 bases, J lost 5 bases, and 15 bases lay in between. The CDR3 runs 14 residues. CDR3: CASSQPDRPETQYF. CDR3 sequence (DNA): TGTGCCAGCAGCCAACCGGACAGACCGGAGACCCAGTACTTC.

The rearrangement links TRBV28 to TRBJ2-1, with TRBD2 matching 14 bases. The ends lost 10 bases at V and 7 bases at J; junction bases unmatched: 9. This CDR3 is built from 15 residues. From germline, CDR1 is MDHEN and CDR2 SYDVKM. The chain's CDR3 is CATEGGTSGRNEQFF. The CDR3 DNA is TGTGCCACCGAGGGCGGGACTAGCGGGAGAAATGAGCAGTTCTTC.

The rearrangement uses TRBV11-2 and TRBJ2-7, with D unclear. CDR3 length: 15 residues. Trimming removed 4 bases at V and 4 bases at J, with 17 bases between. Germline V gene lookup returns CDR1 SGHAT and CDR2 FQNNGV. Here the CDR3 DNA reads TGTGCCAGCAGCTCCTTCACCTCCGATGGATACGAGCAGTACTTC. It codes for CASSSFTSDGYEQYF.

This clone turned up a few times. J is TRBJ2-7 and V is TRBV10-2, with D maybe TRBD2 (7 bases). Trimming left V 3 bases short and J 12 bases short, with 12 bases between. The germline gives CDR1 WSHSY, CDR2 SAAADI. This CDR3 contains 11 residues. The CDR3 region has the DNA TGCGCCAGCAGTGACGGGGGGCCGGGGTACTTC. Residues: CASSDGGPGYF.

The V gene is TRBV27, the J gene TRBJ2-2, with D hard to call. V lost 7 bases and J 0 bases, leaving 12 bases between the germline ends. Germline CDR1 MNHEY, CDR2 SMNVEV (reference sequence). The CDR3 sequence is 15 residues long. CDR3 nucleotides: TGTGCCAGCACCAAAGACGCGGCGAACACCGGGGAGCTGTTTTTT. It yields the protein CASTKDAANTGELFF.

J is TRBJ2-7 and V is TRBV18, with D possibly called TRBD1 or TRBD2 (5 bases each). Germline V gene data show CDR1 as KGHSH and CDR2 as LQKENI. Trimming removed 5 bases from V and 2 bases from J, with 19 bases in between. The CDR3 loop spans 16 amino acids. CDR3: CASSDGIGRAAYEQYF. The CDR3 nucleotides read TGTGCCAGCTCAGACGGGATAGGCAGGGCGGCCTACGAGCAGTACTTC.

The CDR3 DNA reads TGTGCCAGCAGGCAGGGGTACACTGAAGCTTTCTTT. Translating it yields CASRQGYTEAFF. V usage is TRBV27 and J usage is TRBJ1-1; D possibly corresponds to TRBD1 (6 bases). CDR3 size: 12 residues. CDR1 is MNHEY, CDR2 SMNVEV, per germline (reference sequence). Trimming removed 6 bases from V and 3 bases from J, with 8 bases in between.

This clone was counted once. The chain uses TRBV5-1 and TRBJ2-5, with TRBD2 matching 8 bases. The V and J ends lost 4 bases and 0 bases, in that order; junction bases with no gene match: 8. The CDR3 has 16 residues. CDR1 is SGHRS and CDR2 is YFSETQ in the germline V gene. The CDR3 spells CASSPHGGGYQETQYF. Here the CDR3 DNA reads TGCGCCAGCAGCCCGCACGGCGGGGGGTACCAAGAGACCCAGTACTTC.

The chain carries TRBV11-3 and TRBJ2-1; 7 bases match TRBD1. Germline V gives CDR1 SGHNT, CDR2 YENEEA. V was clipped by 5 bases and J by 8 bases; unmatched bases: 6. CDR3 length: 13 amino acids. Here the CDR3 reads CASSETGFDEQFF. DNA for the CDR3: TGTGCCAGCAGCGAGACAGGGTTCGATGAGCAGTTCTTC.

The chain links TRBV28 to TRBJ2-2, with D possibly TRBD2 on 6 matching bases. The germline CDR1 and CDR2 sequences are MDHEN and SYDVKM. This CDR3 is 15 amino acids long. With 6 bases removed from V and 6 bases from J, the gap between germline ends came to 17 bases. CDR3: CASSSAERVAGELFF. The CDR3 nucleotides read TGTGCCAGCAGCTCCGCCGAGCGGGTAGCCGGGGAGCTGTTTTTT.

V is TRBV7-9 and J is TRBJ2-7; 9 positions agree with TRBD1. The CDR3 is 14 amino acids. V was pared by 5 bases and J by 3 bases, with 5 bases of the junction left unmatched. Germline loops: CDR1 SEHNR, CDR2 FQNEAQ (reference sequence). CDR3 loop: CASSPGTGFYEQYF. Written as DNA, the CDR3 is TGTGCCAGCAGCCCCGGGACAGGGTTCTACGAGCAGTACTTC.

This chain uses TRBV11-3 with TRBJ1-2, with D hard to call. Trimming left V 0 bases short and J 4 bases short, with 3 bases between. The CDR3 runs to 12 residues. The germline gives CDR1 SGHNT, CDR2 YENEEA. For the CDR3, the DNA is TGTGCCAGCAGCTTAGATGGCTATGGCTACACCTTC. Encoded protein: CASSLDGYGYTF.

This clone was detected once. The rearrangement links TRBV7-9 to TRBJ2-3, with D perhaps TRBD1 (6 bases). V was trimmed by 1 base and J by 4 bases, leaving 9 bases between them. This CDR3 has 14 residues. Germline assignment: CDR1 SEHNR and CDR2 FQNEAQ (reference sequence). CDR3: CASSLDGGPDTQYF. The CDR3 nucleotides are TGTGCCAGCAGCTTAGATGGGGGCCCAGATACGCAGTATTTT.

The genes are TRBV7-3 and TRBJ2-3; 12 bases match TRBD2. The trim removed 5 bases at V and 3 bases at J, leaving 9 bases unmatched. In germline, CDR1 is SGHTA, CDR2 FQGTGA. The CDR3 runs 17 residues. CDR3 protein: CASSSGTGLAGTDTQYF. The CDR3 bases are TGTGCCAGCAGCAGTGGCACCGGACTAGCGGGGACAGATACGCAGTATTTT.

The chain has TRBV29-1 and TRBJ2-1, with a tentative D call TRBD2 (5 bases). The germline V and J ends were trimmed by 4 bases and 4 bases, with 11 bases remaining between them. CDR3 size: 13 residues. In germline, CDR1 is SQVTM, CDR2 ANQGSEA. In DNA form, the CDR3 reads TGCAGCGTTGCGGGGAGAGCATACAATGAGCAGTTCTTC. Translated, it gives CSVAGRAYNEQFF.

The sample holds one count of this clone. The chain employs TRBV19 and TRBJ2-1; D might be TRBD1 or TRBD2, each matching 5 bases. CDR1 is LNHDA, CDR2 SQIVND, per germline (reference sequence). This CDR3 has 12 residues. Trimming removed 3 bases at V and 5 bases at J, with 5 bases between. CDR3 DNA: TGTGCCAGTAGTATGGGGGACAATGAGCAGTTCTTC. Amino acids: CASSMGDNEQFF.

The CDR3 here is CASSFPALEQYF. CDR3 bases: TGTGCCAGCAGCTTCCCAGCCCTCGAGCAGTACTTC. The V call is TRBV7-6, the J call TRBJ2-7; D gene uncertain. Trimming took off 3 bases at V and 6 bases at J, with 9 bases between the two ends. Germline V gene lookup returns CDR1 SGHVS and CDR2 FNYEAQ. This CDR3 has 12 amino acids.